A selection of T cell receptor beta chains follows, all from one sample in a study of T cell responses to AZD1222 COVID-19 vaccine. Using immunoSEQ multiplex PCR, the repertoire was profiled, and TCRdb retains in-frame clones only, with some absent. The repertoire holds about 110,000 clones, with 85% to 95% as singletons. The sequences come from peripheral blood, collected on day 0 of AZD1222 vaccination. These receptors all stem from an adult in good health. Both conserved end residues are part of each CDR3. A clone size is listed for some rows: how often the clone was seen (once, few, many), or a class if it is expanded.

abundance: NA; v_gene: TRBV6-5; CDR3aa: CASRKGGNPSYEQYF
abundance: once; v_gene: TRBV18; CDR3aa: CASSPFRGNEQFF
abundance: once; v_gene: TRBV15; CDR3aa: CATSSTQGTFNRGYTF
abundance: NA; v_gene: TRBV5-4; CDR3aa: CASSSGVAADTQYF
abundance: NA; v_gene: TRBV2; CDR3aa: CASIGSSYEQYF
abundance: NA; v_gene: TRBV6-5; CDR3aa: CASSYGGRGQYF
abundance: NA; v_gene: TRBV11-2; CDR3aa: CASSLAQVPWNTEAFF
abundance: NA; v_gene: TRBV11-3; CDR3aa: CASSFRADTQYF
abundance: NA; v_gene: TRBV11-2; CDR3aa: CASSLDAGYDTEAFF
abundance: NA; v_gene: TRBV5-1; CDR3aa: CASSLDGPGQPQHF
abundance: NA; v_gene: TRBV7-9; CDR3aa: CASSSGQGGGPLHF
abundance: NA; v_gene: TRBV28; CDR3aa: CASSNPGGYNQPQHF
abundance: NA; v_gene: TRBV28; CDR3aa: CASRGTGQGSYEQYF
abundance: once; v_gene: TRBV28; CDR3aa: CASSLAESSGNTIYF
abundance: NA; v_gene: TRBV3-1/TRBV3-2; CDR3aa: CASSLSLDPGDEQYF
abundance: NA; v_gene: TRBV21-1; CDR3aa: CASSKASRACYGYTF
abundance: NA; v_gene: TRBV5-5; CDR3aa: CASSLGTGGVWEQYF
abundance: NA; v_gene: TRBV23-1; CDR3aa: CASKTVPGYNEQFF
abundance: NA; v_gene: TRBV9; CDR3aa: CASSAELGIPDTQYF
abundance: once; v_gene: TRBV19; CDR3aa: CATKGGGGYEQFF
abundance: NA; v_gene: TRBV7-8; CDR3aa: CASSLSGQLLMNTEAFF
abundance: many; v_gene: TRBV6-1; CDR3aa: CASSGQVAGARYGYTF
abundance: NA; v_gene: TRBV18; CDR3aa: CASSPARTGDSGNTIYF
abundance: NA; v_gene: TRBV28; CDR3aa: CASSLSGTDTQYF
abundance: NA; v_gene: TRBV23-1; CDR3aa: CASSQSRHLSNQPQHF
abundance: NA; v_gene: TRBV7-6; CDR3aa: CASSLAPQGNYEQYF
abundance: NA; v_gene: TRBV5-1; CDR3aa: CASSITPGQRNTEAFF
abundance: NA; v_gene: TRBV5-8; CDR3aa: CASSLSTGFSTDTQYF
abundance: NA; v_gene: TRBV6-5; CDR3aa: CASTGQVGEQYF
abundance: NA; v_gene: TRBV10-3; CDR3aa: CAIKVQDRSSEQYF
abundance: NA; v_gene: TRBV3-1/TRBV3-2; CDR3aa: CASSQDRGPSTDTQYF
abundance: NA; v_gene: TRBV27; CDR3aa: CASSPGLEYNEQFF
abundance: NA; v_gene: TRBV10-3; CDR3aa: CAISQGTSGAAYNEQFF
abundance: NA; v_gene: TRBV19; CDR3aa: CASSPGTGGAIYEQYF
abundance: NA; v_gene: TRBV19; CDR3aa: CASSLTSGGAKTQYF
abundance: once; v_gene: TRBV2; CDR3aa: CASSTVAGGPSYEQYF
abundance: NA; v_gene: TRBV9; CDR3aa: CASSVDPGISGNTIYF
abundance: NA; v_gene: TRBV4-1; CDR3aa: CASSQDQGKREQYF
abundance: NA; v_gene: TRBV28; CDR3aa: CASSLSWGPYEQYF